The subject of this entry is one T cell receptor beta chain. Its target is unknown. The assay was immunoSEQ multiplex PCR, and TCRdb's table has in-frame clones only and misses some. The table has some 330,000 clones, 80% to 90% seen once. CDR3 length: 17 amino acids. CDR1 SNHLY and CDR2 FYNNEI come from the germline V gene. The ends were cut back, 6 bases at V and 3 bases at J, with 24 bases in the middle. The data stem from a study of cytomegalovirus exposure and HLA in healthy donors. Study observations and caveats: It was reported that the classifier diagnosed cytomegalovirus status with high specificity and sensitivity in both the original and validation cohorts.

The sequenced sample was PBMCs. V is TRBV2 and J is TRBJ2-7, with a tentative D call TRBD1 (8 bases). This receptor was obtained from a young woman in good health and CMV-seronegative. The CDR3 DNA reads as TGTGCCAGCAGCCTCGACAGGGGAGGGTGGTCTAACTACGAGCAGTACTTC. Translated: CASSLDRGGWSNYEQYF.